This T cell receptor beta chain was sequenced in a study of blood T cell repertoires in COVID-19. For this clone: Other DNA sequences in this specimen translate into the identical CDR3.

Enrolled through a virtual design, the participants were between roughly 18 and 95 years of age and came from 24 US areas. Cohort allocation depended upon clinical history that participants reported. In germline, CDR1 is MDHEN, CDR2 SYDVKM. CDR3 length: 12 residues. V gave up 4 bases and J gave up 5 bases, with 8 bases separating them. Sequencing used immunoSEQ multiplex PCR; TCRdb keeps in-frame clones, though not all of them. The sample consists of 100,000 to 150,000 clones, about 80% of them appearing once. This clonotype was obtained from a man aged 35 to 55 with acute COVID-19. The sample was PBMCs or T cells enriched from blood (not recorded which). The chain combines TRBV28 with TRBJ1-2; possibly TRBD1 for D (6 bases). CDR3 loop: CASSSQGYGYTF. DNA of the CDR3: TGTGCCAGCAGTTCACAGGGATATGGCTACACCTTC.